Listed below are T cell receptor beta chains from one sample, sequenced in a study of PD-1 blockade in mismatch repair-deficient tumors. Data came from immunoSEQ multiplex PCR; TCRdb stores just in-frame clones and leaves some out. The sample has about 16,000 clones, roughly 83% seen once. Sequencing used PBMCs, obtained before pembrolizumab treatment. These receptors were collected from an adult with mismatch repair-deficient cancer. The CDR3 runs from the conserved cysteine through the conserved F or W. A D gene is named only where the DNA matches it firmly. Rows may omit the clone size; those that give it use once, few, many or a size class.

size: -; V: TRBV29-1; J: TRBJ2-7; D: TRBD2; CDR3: CSVKTSGSSYEQYF; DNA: TGCAGCGTTAAGACTAGCGGAAGCTCCTACGAGCAGTACTTC
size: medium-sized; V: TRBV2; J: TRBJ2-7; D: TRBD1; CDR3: CASRGQGGGEQYF; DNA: TGTGCCAGCAGGGGACAGGGTGGTGGCGAGCAGTACTTC
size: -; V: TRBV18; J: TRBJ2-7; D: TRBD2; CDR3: CASSPPSGIEEQYF; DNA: TGTGCCAGCTCACCTCCTAGCGGGATAGAAGAGCAGTACTTC
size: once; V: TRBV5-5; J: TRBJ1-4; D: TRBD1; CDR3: CASSLDGQGNEKLFF; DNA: TGTGCCAGCAGCTTGGACGGACAGGGCAATGAAAAACTGTTTTTT
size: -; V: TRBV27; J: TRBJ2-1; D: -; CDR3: CASSWAGGSYNEQFF; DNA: TGTGCCAGCAGTTGGGCAGGTGGAAGCTACAATGAGCAGTTCTTC
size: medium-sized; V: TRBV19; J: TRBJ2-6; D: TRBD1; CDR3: CASSIDGDSSGANVLTF; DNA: TGTGCCAGTAGTATAGATGGGGACAGCTCTGGGGCCAACGTCCTGACTTTC
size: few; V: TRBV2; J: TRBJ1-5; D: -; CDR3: CASTKGPNQPQHF; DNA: TGTGCCAGCACAAAGGGGCCCAATCAGCCCCAGCATTTT
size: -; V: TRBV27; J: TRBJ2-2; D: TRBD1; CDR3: CASSGTGWTTGELFF; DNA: TGTGCCAGCAGTGGGACAGGGTGGACCACCGGGGAGCTGTTTTTT
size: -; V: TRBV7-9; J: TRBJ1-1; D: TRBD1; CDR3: CASSLSGTGGNTEAFF; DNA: TGTGCCAGCAGCTTATCCGGGACAGGGGGGAACACTGAAGCTTTCTTT
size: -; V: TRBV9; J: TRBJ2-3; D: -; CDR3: CASSAADTQYF; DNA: TGTGCCAGCAGCGCCGCGGATACGCAGTATTTT
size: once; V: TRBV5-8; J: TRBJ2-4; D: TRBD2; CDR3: CASSHGTTLAKNIQYF; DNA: TGTGCCAGCAGCCACGGGACTACCCTAGCCAAAAACATTCAGTACTTC
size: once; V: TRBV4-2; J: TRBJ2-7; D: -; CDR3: CASSQAGDRYEQYF; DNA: TGTGCCAGCAGCCAAGCCGGGGACCGCTACGAGCAGTACTTC
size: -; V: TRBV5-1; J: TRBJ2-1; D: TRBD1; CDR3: CASSPGGTGVNEQFF; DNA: TGCGCCAGCAGCCCGGGCGGGACAGGGGTCAATGAGCAGTTCTTC
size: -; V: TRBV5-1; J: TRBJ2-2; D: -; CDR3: CASLENPNTGELFF; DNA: TGCGCCAGCCTGGAAAATCCAAACACCGGGGAGCTGTTTTTT
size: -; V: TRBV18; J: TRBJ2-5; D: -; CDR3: CASSPPSGSYQETQYF; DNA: TGTGCCAGCTCACCACCTAGCGGCAGTTACCAAGAGACCCAGTACTTC
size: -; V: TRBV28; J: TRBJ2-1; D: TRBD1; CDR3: CASSRTGTGYNEQFF; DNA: TGTGCCAGCAGCCGGACAGGGACGGGGTACAATGAGCAGTTCTTC
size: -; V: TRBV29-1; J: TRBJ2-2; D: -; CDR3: CSVEFLGKRDGELFF; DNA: TGCAGCGTTGAATTTCTAGGGAAACGGGACGGGGAGCTGTTTTTT
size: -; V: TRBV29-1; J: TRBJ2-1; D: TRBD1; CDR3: CSVDPGQGSYNEQFF; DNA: TGCAGCGTTGATCCCGGACAGGGCTCCTACAATGAGCAGTTCTTC
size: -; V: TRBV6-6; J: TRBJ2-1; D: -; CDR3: CASSPDERQYNEQFF; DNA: TGTGCCAGCAGCCCCGACGAACGCCAGTACAATGAGCAGTTCTTC
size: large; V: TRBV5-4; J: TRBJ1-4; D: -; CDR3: CASSLGGRGSNEKLFF; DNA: TGTGCCAGCAGCTTGGGGGGTCGGGGGTCTAATGAAAAACTGTTTTTT
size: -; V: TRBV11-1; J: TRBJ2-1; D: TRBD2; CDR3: CASSLETSGLMSSYNEQFF; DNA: TGTGCCAGCAGCTTAGAAACTAGCGGACTTATGAGCTCCTACAATGAGCAGTTCTTC
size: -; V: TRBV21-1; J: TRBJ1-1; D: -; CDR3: CASSKGEAFF; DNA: TGTGCCAGCAGCAAAGGTGAAGCTTTCTTT
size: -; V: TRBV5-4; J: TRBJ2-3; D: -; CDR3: CASSFPRSGIATDTQYF; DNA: TGTGCCAGCAGCTTCCCCCGGAGTGGGATTGCCACAGATACGCAGTATTTT
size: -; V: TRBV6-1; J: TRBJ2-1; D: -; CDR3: CASSEEGGSNEQFF; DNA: TGTGCCAGCAGTGAAGAGGGGGGGAGCAATGAGCAGTTCTTC
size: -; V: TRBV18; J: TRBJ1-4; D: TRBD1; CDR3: CASSPGTDEKLFF; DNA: TGTGCCAGCTCACCGGGGACAGATGAAAAACTGTTTTTT